Shown below are 16 T cell receptor beta chains from a single sample sequenced in a study of CD8 T cells in ankylosing spondylitis. Each CDR3 protein gets one entry after TCRdb re-called the 5' RACE reads with MiXCR. This table has roughly 86,000 distinct CDR3 sequences, just under 9% appearing once. Sequences were obtained from blood, either unsorted or a sorted T cell fraction (not recorded which). These receptors came from a male donor with ankylosing spondylitis or in good health (not recorded which).

This clonotype was seen ten or more times. The J gene is TRBJ2-1, the V gene TRBV5-1; D is unresolved. Germline V CDR1 and CDR2: SGHRS, YFSETQ. This CDR3 has 12 amino acids. The ends were cut back, 5 bases at V and 4 bases at J, with 7 bases in the middle. The CDR3 nucleotides read TGCGCCAGCAGTTTGAAGTACAATGAGCAGTTCTTC. Translation: CASSLKYNEQFF.

Comments on this clonotype: This may stem from a read error, because a much larger clone lies one nucleotide away. The chain uses TRBV13 and TRBJ2-1; D is ambiguous. There are 15 residues in the CDR3. Germline V gene sequence: CDR1 PRHDT, CDR2 FYEKMQ (reference sequence). Trimming left V 1 base short and J 8 bases short, with 15 bases between. DNA for the CDR3: TGTGCCAGCAGCTTAGCCGGCTCGCCCAAGTATGAGCAGTTCTTC. It codes for CASSLAGSPKYEQFF.

This clonotype appeared a few times. The gene calls are TRBV15 and TRBJ1-3, with unresolved D. V gave up 2 bases and J gave up 0 bases, with 11 bases separating them. The CDR3 runs 16 residues. Germline values: CDR1 LNHNV, CDR2 YYDKDF (reference sequence). In DNA form, the CDR3 reads TGTGCCACCAGCAGAACGGCCGACCTCTCTGGAAACACCATATATTTT. The encoded protein is CATSRTADLSGNTIYF.

This clonotype has ten or more counts. This chain uses TRBV2 with TRBJ1-5; a weak D match, TRBD1 (5 bases). This CDR3 region has 13 residues. Looked up from germline, CDR1 is SNHLY and CDR2 is FYNNEI. Trimming took off 4 bases at V and 7 bases at J, with 11 bases between the two ends. CDR3 nucleotide sequence: TGTGCCAGCAGTGGGGACGGAGGGCAGCCCCAGCATTTT. It translates to CASSGDGGQPQHF.

This clonotype has a handful of counts. The gene calls are TRBV30 and TRBJ2-3; possibly TRBD1 or TRBD2 for D (5 bases each). Germline V gene data show CDR1 as GTSNPN and CDR2 as SVGIG (reference sequence). CDR3 length equals 13 residues. The V end lost 2 bases, the J end lost 0 bases, and 6 bases lay between the germline ends. The CDR3 nucleotides read TGTGCCTGGAGTTGGGGGAGCACAGATACGCAGTATTTT. Protein product: CAWSWGSTDTQYF.

This clonotype came up once. With a much larger clone just one base away, this may be a read error. The DNA for the CDR3 is TGCACCGTTGAAGATCTCATATCTGGGGCCAACGTCCTGACTTTC. It yields the protein CTVEDLISGANVLTF. The V call is TRBV29-1, the J call TRBJ2-6, with D hard to call. CDR3 length equals 15 residues. CDR1 is SQVTM, CDR2 ANQGSEA, per germline.

In its sample, this clonotype was seen many times. The chain employs TRBV28 and TRBJ1-4, with D tentatively TRBD1 (6 bases). CDR1 and CDR2 (germline): MDHEN, SYDVKM. V lost 6 bases, J lost 7 bases, and 15 bases lay in between. This CDR3 is built from 14 residues. The CDR3 DNA reads TGTGCCAGCAGAATCGGGACACATTCTGAAAAACTGTTTTTT. Its translation is CASRIGTHSEKLFF.

This clonotype was observed many times. At one end the junction does not follow the germline gene, possibly because of a read error. The genes are TRBV12-3 or TRBV12-4 and TRBJ1-1, with D uncertain. CDR3 length: 10 residues. DNA for the CDR3: TGTGCCAGCAGTTTAGGGGCGTCCCTCTTT. Its protein is CASSLGASLF.

This clonotype was seen repeatedly, ten times or more. The chain couples TRBV4-1 to TRBJ1-1; no clear D gene. Germline V CDR1 and CDR2: MGHRA, YSYEKL. The CDR3 is 13 residues long. Between the trimmed V and J ends, which lost 0 bases and 11 bases, there was a span of 13 bases. This chain's CDR3 is CASSQEARLVAFF. The CDR3 nucleotides read TGCGCCAGCAGCCAAGAGGCCAGGTTGGTGGCTTTCTTT.

This clonotype has ten or more counts. This chain joins TRBV2 and TRBJ2-5; a possible D gene is TRBD2 (6 bases). CDR1 is SNHLY, CDR2 FYNNEI, per germline. The CDR3 runs 15 residues. The germline V and J ends were trimmed by 9 bases and 0 bases, with 17 bases remaining between them. CDR3 sequence: CASKRRGVDQETQYF. The CDR3 nucleotides are TGTGCCAGTAAACGGAGGGGAGTGGACCAAGAGACCCAGTACTTC.

This chain joins TRBV5-6 and TRBJ2-7, with 11 bases fitting TRBD2. CDR3 length: 15 residues. Germline-derived CDR1 and CDR2 are SGHDT and YYEEEE. V was clipped by 5 bases and J by 3 bases; unmatched bases: 7. The CDR3 DNA reads TGTGCCAGCAGGGGGACTAGCGGACTCTACTACGAGCAGTACTTC. The encoded protein is CASRGTSGLYYEQYF.

This chain connects TRBV28 to TRBJ2-7, with no clear D. The CDR3 is made up of 11 amino acids. V lost 4 bases to trimming and J lost 4 bases, with 5 bases between them. Germline values: CDR1 MDHEN, CDR2 SYDVKM. CDR3 nucleotides: TGTGCCAGCAGTTATCAGTACGAGCAGTACTTC. It translates to CASSYQYEQYF. Looking up the rest from reference TRBV28 and TRBJ2-7 gives the full variable domain: DVKVTQSSRYLVKRTGEKVFLECVQDMDHENMFWYRQDPGLGLRLIYFSYDVKMKEKGDIPEGYSVSREKKERFSLILESASTNQTSMYLCASSYQYEQYFGPGTRLTVT.

This clonotype has a count of ten or more. This chain joins TRBV29-1 and TRBJ2-7; the match to TRBD1 covers 9 bases. After removal of 5 bases from V and 3 bases from J, the junction contained 5 bases not matched to a gene. The CDR3 is made up of 13 amino acids. The germline V gene encodes CDR1 SQVTM and CDR2 ANQGSEA. CDR3 sequence (DNA): TGCAGCGTTTCAATGACAGGGGGCTACGAGCAGTACTTC. It encodes CSVSMTGGYEQYF.

In this sample, this clonotype turned up many times. The chain combines TRBV29-1 with TRBJ2-5; 7 bases map to TRBD2. The J segment lost 2 bases and the V segment lost 3 bases, leaving 0 bases of the junction unmatched. CDR3 length: 12 residues. Germline V CDR1 and CDR2: SQVTM, ANQGSEA. CDR3 coding DNA: TGCAGCGTTGAGGGAGGGCAAGAGACCCAGTACTTC. It codes for CSVEGGQETQYF. Drawing the rest from reference TRBV29-1 and TRBJ2-5, the complete variable domain is SAVISQKPSRDICQRGTSLTIQCQVDSQVTMMFWYRQQPGQSLTLIATANQGSEATYESGFVIDKFPISRPNLTFSTLTVSNMSPEDSSIYLCSVEGGQETQYFGPGTRLLVL.

This clonotype was picked up many times. This sequence joins TRBV23-1 and TRBJ2-2; D gene uncertain. TRBV23-1 falls under the ORF class, with uncertain function. Trimming cost V 3 bases and J 9 bases, with 8 bases left between them. This CDR3 has 12 amino acids. CDR3 region: CASSHGPRELFF. The CDR3 DNA follows: TGCGCCAGCAGTCACGGACCCCGGGAGCTGTTTTTT.

This clonotype was observed at least ten times. The gene calls are TRBV12-3 or TRBV12-4 and TRBJ2-2; 8 nucleotides agree with TRBD1. The CDR3 is 14 residues long. The V and J ends lost 5 bases and 6 bases, in that order; junction bases with no gene match: 5. CDR3 loop: CASSQRTGSGELFF. Here the CDR3 DNA reads TGTGCCAGCAGTCAACGGACAGGGTCCGGGGAGCTGTTTTTT.